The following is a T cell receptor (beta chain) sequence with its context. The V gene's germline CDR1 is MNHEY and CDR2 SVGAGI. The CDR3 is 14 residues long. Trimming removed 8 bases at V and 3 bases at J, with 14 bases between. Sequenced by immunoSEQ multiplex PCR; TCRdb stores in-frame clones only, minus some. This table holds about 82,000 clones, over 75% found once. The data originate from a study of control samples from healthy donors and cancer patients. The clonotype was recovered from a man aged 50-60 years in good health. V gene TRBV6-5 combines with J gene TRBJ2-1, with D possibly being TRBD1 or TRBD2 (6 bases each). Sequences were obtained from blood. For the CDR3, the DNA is TGTGCCAGCTTGGGGGCGGGAAACTACAATGAGCAGTTCTTC. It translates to CASLGAGNYNEQFF.